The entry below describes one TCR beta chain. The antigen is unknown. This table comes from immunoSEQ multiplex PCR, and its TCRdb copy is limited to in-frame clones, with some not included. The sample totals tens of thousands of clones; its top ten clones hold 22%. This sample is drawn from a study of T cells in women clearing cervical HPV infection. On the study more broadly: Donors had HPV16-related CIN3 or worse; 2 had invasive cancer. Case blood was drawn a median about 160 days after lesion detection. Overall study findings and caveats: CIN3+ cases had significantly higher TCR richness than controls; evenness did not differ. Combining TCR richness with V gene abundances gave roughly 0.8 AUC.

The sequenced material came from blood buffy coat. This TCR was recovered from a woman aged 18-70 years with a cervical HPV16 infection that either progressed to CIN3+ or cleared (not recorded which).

CDR3 bases read: TGTGCCAGCAGCCTACTAGCGGGAGTCAATGAG. Translation: CASSLLAGVNE. The complete CDR3 sequence is CASSLLAGVNEQFF. The rearrangement uses TRBV7-2 and TRBJ2-1; TRBD2 matches at 11 bases. The read falls 3 residues short of the CDR3 end, and the missing part is taken from the germline J gene. Germline-derived CDR1 and CDR2 are SGHTA and FQGNSA. The CDR3 extends over 14 amino acids. V shed 5 bases and J 6 bases; nucleotides not matched to a gene: 3.